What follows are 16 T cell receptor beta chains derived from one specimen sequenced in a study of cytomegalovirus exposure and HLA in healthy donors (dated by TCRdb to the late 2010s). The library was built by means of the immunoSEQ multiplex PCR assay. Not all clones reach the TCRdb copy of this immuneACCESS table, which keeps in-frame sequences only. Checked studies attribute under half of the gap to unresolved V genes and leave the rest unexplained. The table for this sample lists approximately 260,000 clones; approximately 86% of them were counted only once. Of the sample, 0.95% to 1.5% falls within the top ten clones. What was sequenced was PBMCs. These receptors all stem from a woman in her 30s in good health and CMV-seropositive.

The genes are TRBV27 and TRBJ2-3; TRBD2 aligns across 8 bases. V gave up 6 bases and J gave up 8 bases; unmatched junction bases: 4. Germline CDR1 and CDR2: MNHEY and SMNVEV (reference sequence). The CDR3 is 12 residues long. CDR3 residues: CASRTGGVTQYF. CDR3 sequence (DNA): TGTGCCAGCAGAACGGGAGGGGTTACGCAGTATTTT.

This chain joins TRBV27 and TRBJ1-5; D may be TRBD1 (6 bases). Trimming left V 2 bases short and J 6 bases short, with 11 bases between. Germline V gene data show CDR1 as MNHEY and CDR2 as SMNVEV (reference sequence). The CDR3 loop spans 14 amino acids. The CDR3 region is CASSLGGGVQPQHF. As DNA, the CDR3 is TGTGCCAGCAGTTTAGGAGGGGGGGTTCAGCCCCAGCATTTT.

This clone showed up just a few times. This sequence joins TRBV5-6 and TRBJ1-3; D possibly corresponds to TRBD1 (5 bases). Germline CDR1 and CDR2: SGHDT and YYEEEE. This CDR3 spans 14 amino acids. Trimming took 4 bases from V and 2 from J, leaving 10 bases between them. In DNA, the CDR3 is TGTGCCAGCAGCCCCGGGACTGCTGGAAACACCATATATTTT. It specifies CASSPGTAGNTIYF.

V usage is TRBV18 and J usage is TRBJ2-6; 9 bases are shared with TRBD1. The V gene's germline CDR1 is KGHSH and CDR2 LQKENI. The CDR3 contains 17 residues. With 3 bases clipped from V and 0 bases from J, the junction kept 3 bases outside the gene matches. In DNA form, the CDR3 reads TGTGCCAGCTCACCGGGACAGGGTTCCTCTGGGGCCAACGTCCTGACTTTC. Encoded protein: CASSPGQGSSGANVLTF.

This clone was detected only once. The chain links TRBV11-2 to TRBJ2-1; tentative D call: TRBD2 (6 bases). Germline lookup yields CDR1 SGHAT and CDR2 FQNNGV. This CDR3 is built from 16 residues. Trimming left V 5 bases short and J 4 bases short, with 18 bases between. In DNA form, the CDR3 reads TGTGCCAGCAGCCCGTTTGGGCTAGCGAGATACAATGAGCAGTTCTTC. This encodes CASSPFGLARYNEQFF.

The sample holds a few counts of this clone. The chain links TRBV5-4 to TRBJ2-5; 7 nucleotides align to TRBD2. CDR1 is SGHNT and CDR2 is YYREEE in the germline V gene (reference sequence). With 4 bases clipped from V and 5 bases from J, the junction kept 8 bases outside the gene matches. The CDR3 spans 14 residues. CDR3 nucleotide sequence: TGTGCCAGCAGCAGGGCGGGAGTTCTGGAGACCCAGTACTTC. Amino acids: CASSRAGVLETQYF.

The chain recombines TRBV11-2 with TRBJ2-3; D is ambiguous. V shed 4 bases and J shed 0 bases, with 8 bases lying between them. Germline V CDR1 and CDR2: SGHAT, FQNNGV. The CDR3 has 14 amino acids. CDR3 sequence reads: CASSSSTSTDTQYF. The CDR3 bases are TGTGCCAGCAGCTCGTCGACAAGCACAGATACGCAGTATTTT.

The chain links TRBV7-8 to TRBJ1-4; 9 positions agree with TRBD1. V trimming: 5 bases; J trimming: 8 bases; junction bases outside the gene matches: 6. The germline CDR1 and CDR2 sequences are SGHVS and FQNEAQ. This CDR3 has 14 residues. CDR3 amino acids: CASSPDRGSEKLFF. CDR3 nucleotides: TGTGCCAGCAGCCCGGACAGGGGATCCGAAAAACTGTTTTTT.

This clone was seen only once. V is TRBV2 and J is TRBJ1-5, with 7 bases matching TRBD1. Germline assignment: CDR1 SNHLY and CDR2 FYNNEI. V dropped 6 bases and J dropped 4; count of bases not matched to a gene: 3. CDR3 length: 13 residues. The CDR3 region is CASSRDRNQPQHF. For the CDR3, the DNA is TGTGCCAGCAGCCGGGACAGAAATCAGCCCCAGCATTTT.

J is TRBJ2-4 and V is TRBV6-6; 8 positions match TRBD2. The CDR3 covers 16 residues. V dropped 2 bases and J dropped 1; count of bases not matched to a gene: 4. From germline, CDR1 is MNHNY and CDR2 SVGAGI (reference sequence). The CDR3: CASSYEREKAKNIQYF. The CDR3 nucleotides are TGTGCCAGCAGTTACGAGCGGGAGAAGGCCAAAAACATTCAGTACTTC.

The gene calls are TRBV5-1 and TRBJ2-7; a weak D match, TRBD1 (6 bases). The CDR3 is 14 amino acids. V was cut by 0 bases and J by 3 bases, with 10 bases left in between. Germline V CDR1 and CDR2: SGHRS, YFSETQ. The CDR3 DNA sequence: TGCGCCAGCAGCTTGGGGGACATACACTACGAGCAGTACTTC. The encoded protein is CASSLGDIHYEQYF.

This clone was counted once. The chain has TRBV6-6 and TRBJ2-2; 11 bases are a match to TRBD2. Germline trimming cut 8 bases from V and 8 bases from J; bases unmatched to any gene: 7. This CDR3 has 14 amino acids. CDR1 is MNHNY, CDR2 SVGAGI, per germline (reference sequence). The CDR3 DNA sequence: TGTGCCAGCGGTAGACTAGCGGGATCGGGGGAGCTGTTTTTT. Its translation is CASGRLAGSGELFF.

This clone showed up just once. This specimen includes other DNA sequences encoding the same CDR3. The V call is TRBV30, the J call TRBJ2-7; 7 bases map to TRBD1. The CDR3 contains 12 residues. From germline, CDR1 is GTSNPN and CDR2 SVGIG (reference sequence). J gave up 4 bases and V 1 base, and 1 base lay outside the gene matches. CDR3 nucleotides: TGTGCCTGGAGTGGACAGGGATACGAGCAGTACTTC. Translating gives CAWSGQGYEQYF.

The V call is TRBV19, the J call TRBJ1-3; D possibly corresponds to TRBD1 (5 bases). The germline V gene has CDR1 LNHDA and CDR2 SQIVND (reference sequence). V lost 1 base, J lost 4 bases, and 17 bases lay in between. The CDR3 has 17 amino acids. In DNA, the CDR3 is TGTGCCAGTAGTATAGCGTGGGGCAGAGGTTCGGGAAACACCATATATTTT. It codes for CASSIAWGRGSGNTIYF.

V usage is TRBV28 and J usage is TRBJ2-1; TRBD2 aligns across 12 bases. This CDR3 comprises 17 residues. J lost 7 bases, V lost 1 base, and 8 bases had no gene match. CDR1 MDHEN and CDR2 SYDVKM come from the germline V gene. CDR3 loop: CASSLFGLAGRVNEQFF. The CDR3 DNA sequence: TGTGCCAGCAGTTTATTCGGACTAGCGGGGAGGGTAAATGAGCAGTTCTTC. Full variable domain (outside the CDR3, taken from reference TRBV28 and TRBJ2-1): DVKVTQSSRYLVKRTGEKVFLECVQDMDHENMFWYRQDPGLGLRLIYFSYDVKMKEKGDIPEGYSVSREKKERFSLILESASTNQTSMYLCASSLFGLAGRVNEQFFGPGTRLTVL.

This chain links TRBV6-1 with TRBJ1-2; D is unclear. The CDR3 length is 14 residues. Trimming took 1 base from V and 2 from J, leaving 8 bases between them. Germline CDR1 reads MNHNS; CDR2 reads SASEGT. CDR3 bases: TGTGCCAGCAGTGAAGGATGGGAGAACTATGGCTACACCTTC. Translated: CASSEGWENYGYTF.